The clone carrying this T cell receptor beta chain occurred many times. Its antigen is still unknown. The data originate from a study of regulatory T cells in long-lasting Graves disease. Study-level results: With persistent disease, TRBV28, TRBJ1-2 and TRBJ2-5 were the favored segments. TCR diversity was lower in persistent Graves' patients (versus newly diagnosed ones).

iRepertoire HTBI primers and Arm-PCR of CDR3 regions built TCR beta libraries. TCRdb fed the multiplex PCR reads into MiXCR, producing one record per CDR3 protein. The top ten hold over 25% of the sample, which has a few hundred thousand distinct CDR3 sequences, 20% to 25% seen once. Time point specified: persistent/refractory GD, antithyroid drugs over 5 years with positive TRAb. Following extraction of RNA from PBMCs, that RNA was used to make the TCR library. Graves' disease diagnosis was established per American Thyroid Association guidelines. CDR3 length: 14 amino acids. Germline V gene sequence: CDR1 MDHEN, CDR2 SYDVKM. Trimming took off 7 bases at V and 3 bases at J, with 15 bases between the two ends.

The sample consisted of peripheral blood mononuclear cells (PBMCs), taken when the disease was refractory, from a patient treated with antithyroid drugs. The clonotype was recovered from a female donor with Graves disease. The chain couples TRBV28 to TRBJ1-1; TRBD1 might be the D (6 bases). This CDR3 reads CASTDPRGDTEAFF. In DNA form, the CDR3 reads TGTGCCAGCACCGACCCGAGGGGGGACACTGAAGCTTTCTTT. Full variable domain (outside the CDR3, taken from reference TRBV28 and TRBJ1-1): DVKVTQSSRYLVKRTGEKVFLECVQDMDHENMFWYRQDPGLGLRLIYFSYDVKMKEKGDIPEGYSVSREKKERFSLILESASTNQTSMYLCASTDPRGDTEAFFGQGTRLTVV.